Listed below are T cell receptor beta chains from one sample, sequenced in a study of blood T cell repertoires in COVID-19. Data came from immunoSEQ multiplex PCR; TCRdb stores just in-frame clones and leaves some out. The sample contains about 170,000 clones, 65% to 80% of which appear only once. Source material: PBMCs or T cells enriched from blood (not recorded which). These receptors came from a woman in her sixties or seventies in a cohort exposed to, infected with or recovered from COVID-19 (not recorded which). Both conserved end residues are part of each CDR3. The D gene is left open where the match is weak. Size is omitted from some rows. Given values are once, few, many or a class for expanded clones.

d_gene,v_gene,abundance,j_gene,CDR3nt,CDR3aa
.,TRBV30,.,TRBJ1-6,TGTGCCTTGGAGGCGATACTAAACGATAGGTCACCCCTCCACTTT,CALEAILNDRSPLHF
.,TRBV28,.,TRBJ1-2,TGTGCCAGCAACCCCCCGGGGGGGAACTATGGCTACACCTTC,CASNPPGGNYGYTF
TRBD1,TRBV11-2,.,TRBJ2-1,TGTGCCAGCAGCTTAGCTGGACAGGGGCGAATTTACAATGAGCAGTTCTTC,CASSLAGQGRIYNEQFF
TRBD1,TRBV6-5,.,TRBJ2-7,TGTGCCAGCAGCTACTTCCCGGGACAGGGCTACGAGCAGTACTTC,CASSYFPGQGYEQYF
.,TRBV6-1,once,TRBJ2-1,TGTGCCAGCAGTGAAGGCAGGGGGGTCGACAATGAGCAGTTCTTC,CASSEGRGVDNEQFF
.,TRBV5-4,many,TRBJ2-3,TGTGCCAGCAGCTTGGCCGGCAGGGGCTCAGCAGATACGCAGTATTTT,CASSLAGRGSADTQYF
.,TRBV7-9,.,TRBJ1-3,TGTGCCAGCAGCCCCGGGGGTAGAAACACCATATATTTT,CASSPGGRNTIYF
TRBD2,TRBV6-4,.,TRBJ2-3,TGTGCCAGCCCCGTCCAGCGGGAGGCCACAGATACGCAGTATTTT,CASPVQREATDTQYF
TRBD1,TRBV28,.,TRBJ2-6,TGTGCCAGCAGCCCTAGGGGTGGTGGCAGGGGGCAAGGGGCCAACGTCCTGACTTTC,CASSPRGGGRGQGANVLTF
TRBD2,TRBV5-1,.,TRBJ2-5,TGCGCCAGCAGCTTTAGCGGGAGGCAAGAGACCCAGTACTTC,CASSFSGRQETQYF
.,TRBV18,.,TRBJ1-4,TGTGCCAGCTCACCCCTAGGAGGGATGGCGGCTAGTGAAAAACTGTTTTTT,CASSPLGGMAASEKLFF
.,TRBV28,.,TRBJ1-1,TGTGCCAGCGGACAGCAGATGAACACTGAAGCTTTCTTT,CASGQQMNTEAFF
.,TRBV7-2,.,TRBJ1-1,TGTGCCAGCAGCGCCTCCAGGGAAACGGAAGCTTTCTTT,CASSASRETEAFF
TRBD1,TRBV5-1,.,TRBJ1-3,TGCGCCAGCAGCCTACAGGGGGCGCCAGGAAACACCATATATTTT,CASSLQGAPGNTIYF
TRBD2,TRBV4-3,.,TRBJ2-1,TGCGCCAGCAGCCAAGTTTTCGGGACTAGCGGGGGAAATGAGCAGTTCTTC,CASSQVFGTSGGNEQFF
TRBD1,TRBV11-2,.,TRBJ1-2,TGTGCCAGCAGCGTAAGACAGGGCGGTGGCTACACCTTC,CASSVRQGGGYTF
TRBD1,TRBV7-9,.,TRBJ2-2,TGTGCCAGCAGCCTTCACAGGGGGGCGAACACCGGGGAGCTGTTTTTT,CASSLHRGANTGELFF
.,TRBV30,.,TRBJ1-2,TGTGCCTGGAGTGTAAACGCGCGGGGCTATGGCTACACCTTC,CAWSVNARGYGYTF
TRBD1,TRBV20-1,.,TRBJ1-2,TGCAGTGCTGTGGACAGGGCGGGCTACACCTTC,CSAVDRAGYTF
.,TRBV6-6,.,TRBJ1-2,TGTGCCAGCAGTCTTCGGACTATCCGGCGAGTCGGAGCTAACTATGGCTACACCTTC,CASSLRTIRRVGANYGYTF
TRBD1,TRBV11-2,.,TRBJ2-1,TGTGCCAGCAGCTCTTCGACAGGGTCATCGCAGTTCTTC,CASSSSTGSSQFF
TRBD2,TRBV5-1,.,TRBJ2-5,TGCGCCAGCAGCCTGGGACTAGCTGGGACCCAGTACTTC,CASSLGLAGTQYF
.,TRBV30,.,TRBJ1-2,TGTGCCTGGTTGGGCAGACTAACTACTAACTATGGCTACACCTTC,CAWLGRLTTNYGYTF
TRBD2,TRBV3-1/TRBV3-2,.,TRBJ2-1,TGTGCCAGCAGCCGGAATAGCGGGAGTCGGTCCTACAATGAGCAGTTCTTC,CASSRNSGSRSYNEQFF
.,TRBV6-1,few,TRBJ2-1,TGTGCCAGCAGTGAAGGGAACCGACAGGGAGGCCAGTTCTTC,CASSEGNRQGGQFF
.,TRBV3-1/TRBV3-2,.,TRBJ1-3,TGTGCCAGCAGCCAAGGGGGGCGGGCGCATCTGGGGAACACCATATATTTT,CASSQGGRAHLGNTIYF
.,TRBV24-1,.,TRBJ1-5,TGTGCCACCTCTAGGAGGGAACTCAATCAGCCCCAGCATTTT,CATSRRELNQPQHF
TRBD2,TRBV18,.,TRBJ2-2,TGTGCCAGCTCACCAGGACTAGCGGGCAACACCGGGGAGCTGTTTTTT,CASSPGLAGNTGELFF
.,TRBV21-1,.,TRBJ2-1,TGTGCCAGCAGCGGGGCGGCAAGCTCCTACAATGAGCAGTTCTTC,CASSGAASSYNEQFF
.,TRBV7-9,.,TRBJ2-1,TGTGCCAGCAGGGAGTCAGGGCCGAGGAATGAGCAGTTCTTC,CASRESGPRNEQFF
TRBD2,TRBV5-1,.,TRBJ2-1,TGCGCCAGCAGCTTGACTAGCGGGAGTGCTTACAATGAGCAGTTCTTC,CASSLTSGSAYNEQFF
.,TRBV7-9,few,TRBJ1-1,TGTGCCAGCACTCCATCGAGGGATTCGCCTGAAGCTTTCTTT,CASTPSRDSPEAFF
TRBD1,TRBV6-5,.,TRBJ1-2,TGTGCCAGCAGTCCTCTAGGGACAGAGATCTATGGCTACACCTTC,CASSPLGTEIYGYTF
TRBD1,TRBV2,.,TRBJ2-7,TGTGCCAGCAGGGCCGGGACAGGGGGCTACGAGCAGTACTTC,CASRAGTGGYEQYF
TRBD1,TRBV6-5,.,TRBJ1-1,TGTGCCAGCAGCCCGGGACAGGGGATGAACACTGAAGCTTTCTTT,CASSPGQGMNTEAFF
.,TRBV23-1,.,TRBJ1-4,TGCGCCAGCCGCAGGAATGAAAAACTGTTTTTT,CASRRNEKLFF
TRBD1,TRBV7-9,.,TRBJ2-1,TGTGCCAGCAGCTACGACAGGGGGCGCGAAAATGAGCAGTTCTTC,CASSYDRGRENEQFF
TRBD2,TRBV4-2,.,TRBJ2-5,TGTGCCAGCAGCCAAGATCCTAGCGGGAGAGGGCAAGAGACCCAGTACTTC,CASSQDPSGRGQETQYF
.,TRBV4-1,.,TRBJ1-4,TGCGCCAGCAGCCCAACCGGGACACCAGAAAAACTGTTTTTT,CASSPTGTPEKLFF
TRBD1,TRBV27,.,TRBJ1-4,TGTGCCAGCAGTCAGGGGGCGCGGGAAAAACTGTTTTTT,CASSQGAREKLFF
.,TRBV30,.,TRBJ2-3,TGTGCCTGGGGGAGCGCGGCGGGTACGCAGTATTTT,CAWGSAAGTQYF
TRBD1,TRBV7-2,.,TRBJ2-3,TGTGCCAGCAGCTTGATAGGGGGCCTTGATACGCAGTATTTT,CASSLIGGLDTQYF